A single sample is the source of the 4 T cell receptor beta chains below, sequenced in a study of T cell responses to AZD1222 COVID-19 vaccine. Produced via immunoSEQ multiplex PCR; TCRdb's table is partial and in-frame only. In the table there are approximately 80,000 clones, around 80% of which are singletons. Here the sequenced sample was peripheral blood, taken on day 0 of AZD1222 vaccination. These receptors all stem from an adult in good health.

The chain carries TRBV28 and TRBJ2-7; a weak D match, TRBD1 (5 bases). The V and J ends lost 3 bases and 4 bases respectively, with 16 bases between them. Germline-derived CDR1 and CDR2 are MDHEN and SYDVKM. This CDR3 region has 15 residues. Here the CDR3 reads CASSFLGEGKYEQYF. CDR3 nucleotides: TGTGCCAGCAGTTTTTTAGGGGAAGGGAAGTACGAGCAGTACTTC.

The chain couples TRBV11-2 to TRBJ2-7; 8 positions match TRBD2. V shed 4 bases, J shed 6 bases, and the junction held 11 bases outside the gene matches. The CDR3 is 15 amino acids. CDR1 is SGHAT, CDR2 FQNNGV, per germline. CDR3 DNA: TGTGCCAGCAGCTCCCTAGCGGGCCGCCCGGGCGAGCAGTACTTC. It yields the protein CASSSLAGRPGEQYF.

The V and J genes are TRBV5-1 and TRBJ2-5; possibly TRBD2 for D (5 bases). The CDR3 has 15 amino acids. Germline V gene data show CDR1 as SGHRS and CDR2 as YFSETQ. V lost 4 bases to trimming and J lost 5 bases, with 18 bases between them. Here the CDR3 DNA reads TGCGCCAGCAGCATAAGTACTAACTCGGGGGAGACCCAGTACTTC. It encodes CASSISTNSGETQYF.

This sequence joins TRBV6-5 and TRBJ2-1; D is undetermined. The CDR3 has 13 amino acids. The ends were cut back, 8 bases at V and 6 bases at J, with 14 bases in the middle. Germline-derived CDR1 and CDR2 are MNHEY and SVGAGI. The DNA for the CDR3 is TGTGCCAGCGGCGTGTCGGTAACCAATGAGCAGTTCTTC. Residues: CASGVSVTNEQFF.